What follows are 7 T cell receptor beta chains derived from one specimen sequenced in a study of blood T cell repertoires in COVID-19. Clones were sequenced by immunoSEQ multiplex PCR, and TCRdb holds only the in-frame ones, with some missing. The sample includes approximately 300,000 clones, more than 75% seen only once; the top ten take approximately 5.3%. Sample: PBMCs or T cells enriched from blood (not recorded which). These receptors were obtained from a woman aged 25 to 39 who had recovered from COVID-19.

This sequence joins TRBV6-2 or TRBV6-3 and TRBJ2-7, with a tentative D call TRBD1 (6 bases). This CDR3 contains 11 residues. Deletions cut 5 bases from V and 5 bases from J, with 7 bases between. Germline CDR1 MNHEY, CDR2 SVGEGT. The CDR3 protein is CASSQGNEQYF. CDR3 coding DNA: TGTGCCAGCAGTCAGGGGAACGAGCAGTACTTC.

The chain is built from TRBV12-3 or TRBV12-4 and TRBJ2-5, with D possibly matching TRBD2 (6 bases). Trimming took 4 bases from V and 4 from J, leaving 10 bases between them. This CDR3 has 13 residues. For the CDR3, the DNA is TGTGCCAGCAGTTCGGGCGGGGTAGAGACCCAGTACTTC. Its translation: CASSSGGVETQYF.

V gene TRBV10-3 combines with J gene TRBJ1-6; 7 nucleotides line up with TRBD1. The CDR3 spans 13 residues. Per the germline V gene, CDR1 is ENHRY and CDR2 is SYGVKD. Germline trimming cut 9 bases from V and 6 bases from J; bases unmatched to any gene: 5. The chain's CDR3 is CAITGEGNSPLHF. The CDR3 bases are TGTGCCATTACAGGGGAAGGTAATTCACCCCTCCACTTT.

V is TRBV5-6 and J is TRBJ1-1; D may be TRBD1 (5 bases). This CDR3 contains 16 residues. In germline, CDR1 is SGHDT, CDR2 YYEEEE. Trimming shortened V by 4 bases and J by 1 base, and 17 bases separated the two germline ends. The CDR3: CASSLLGGVTNTEAFF. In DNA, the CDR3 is TGTGCCAGCAGCCTCCTCGGGGGAGTGACGAACACTGAAGCTTTCTTT.

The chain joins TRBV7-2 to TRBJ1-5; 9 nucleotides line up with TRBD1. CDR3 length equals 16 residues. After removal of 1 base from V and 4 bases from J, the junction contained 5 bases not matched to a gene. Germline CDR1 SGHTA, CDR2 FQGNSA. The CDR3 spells CASSLVAGTGNQPQHF. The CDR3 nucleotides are TGTGCCAGCAGCTTAGTAGCCGGGACAGGGAATCAGCCCCAGCATTTT.

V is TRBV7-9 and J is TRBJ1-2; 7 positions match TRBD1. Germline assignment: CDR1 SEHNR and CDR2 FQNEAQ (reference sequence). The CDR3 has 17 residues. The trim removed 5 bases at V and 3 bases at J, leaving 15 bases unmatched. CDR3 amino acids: CASSETRNRGADYGYTF. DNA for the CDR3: TGTGCCAGCAGCGAGACAAGAAACAGGGGCGCCGACTATGGCTACACCTTC.

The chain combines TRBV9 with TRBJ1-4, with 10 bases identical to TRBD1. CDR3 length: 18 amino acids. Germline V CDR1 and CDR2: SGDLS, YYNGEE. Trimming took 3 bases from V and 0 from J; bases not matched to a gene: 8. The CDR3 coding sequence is TGTGCCAGCAGCGCTGGGGACAGGGGAACGGCAACTAATGAAAAACTGTTTTTT. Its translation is CASSAGDRGTATNEKLFF.